These T cell receptor beta chains were read from a single sample in a study of human T cells and chemical hapten exposure. TCRdb reprocessed the RACE reads via MiXCR and lists one record per CDR3 protein. This table holds 65,000 to 90,000 distinct CDR3 sequences, approximately 15% found once. This specimen was whole blood, taken in connection with sensitization to the hapten diphenylcyclopropenone (DPC). These receptors were obtained from a woman aged 45-65 years with alopecia areata. Some clones in this sample may be carry-over from other donors' samples. Both conserved end residues are trimmed from each CDR3. Each record gives: V gene, J gene, CDR3 protein.

>TRBV14|TRBJ1-6
ASSQGSRGASPLH
>TRBV7-6|TRBJ2-2
ASSRGRSDTGELF
>TRBV20-1|TRBJ2-1
SASMGDHRRF
>TRBV5-1|TRBJ2-2
ASSWAGSHGELY
>TRBV28|TRBJ1-2
ASIPPTGHGYGYT
>TRBV7-6|TRBJ2-1
ASSLAGESNEQF
>TRBV20-1|TRBJ1-5
SARGYNQPQH
>TRBV6-5|TRBJ2-3
ASSPGRLLSTDTQY
>TRBV5-1|TRBJ2-7
ASSLLPGGYLLSAYEQY
>TRBV29-1|TRBJ2-3
SVGRDPNADTQY
>TRBV6-1|TRBJ2-1
ASSVRGRENNEQF
>TRBV19|TRBJ1-5
ASSVDRARQPQH
>TRBV7-6|TRBJ1-1
ASSPTGFSNTEAF
>TRBV21-1|TRBJ2-7
ASSNSVRDRGPYEQY
>TRBV12-3/TRBV12-4|TRBJ2-3
ASSLYGGSTDTQY
>TRBV25-1|TRBJ2-7
ASSERASGIYEQY
>TRBV20-1|TRBJ2-3
SARDPGRSTDTQY
>TRBV10-3|TRBJ2-4
AIGARGENIQY
>TRBV18|TRBJ1-1
ASSSDITKITEAF
>TRBV29-1|TRBJ1-1
SPLRGVEASEAF
>TRBV4-1|TRBJ2-5
ASSQDVGWSDIGETQY
>TRBV28|TRBJ2-7
ASSPRGGSAEQY
>TRBV19|TRBJ2-1
ASTPGQGYNEQF
>TRBV7-2|TRBJ2-7
ASQRDSGTNRYEQY
>TRBV28|TRBJ2-7
ASSLPQPYEQY
>TRBV11-2|TRBJ2-7
ASSTGLASYEQY
>TRBV29-1|TRBJ1-2
SVTQNYGYT
>TRBV20-1|TRBJ2-7
SAPTGTGGYEQY
>TRBV7-9|TRBJ1-1
ASSLAIGEGTEAF
>TRBV5-4|TRBJ2-1
ASSLDSFNEQF
>TRBV29-1|TRBJ2-4
SVADTGQDKNIQY
>TRBV10-2|TRBJ1-1
ASSPDRGHTEAF
>TRBV4-1|TRBJ2-7
ASRVTDRISYEQY
>TRBV6-5|TRBJ2-5
ASRGTLETQY
>TRBV5-1|TRBJ1-4
ASSPGQSTNEKLF
>TRBV12-3/TRBV12-4|TRBJ2-4
ASSRLAGLSKNIQY
>TRBV7-8|TRBJ2-1
ASSLAGTNSEQF
>TRBV7-8|TRBJ1-1
ASQGGRNTEAF
>TRBV14|TRBJ2-3
ASSLGLVGTQY
>TRBV4-2|TRBJ1-2
ASSQQQGSYGYT
>TRBV28|TRBJ2-4
ASGYGQVDIQY
>TRBV20-1|TRBJ2-4
SASRQPSAKNIQY
>TRBV7-9|TRBJ2-1
ASSSGAGTGVHEQF
>TRBV24-1|TRBJ1-2
ATSDGQGNDGYT
>TRBV7-7|TRBJ2-1
ASSLGSSSYNEQF
>TRBV18|TRBJ2-1
ASSPRPLDEQF
>TRBV11-2|TRBJ2-1
ASSLGVAGDEQF
>TRBV5-6|TRBJ1-4
ASSWRTRRKLF
>TRBV30|TRBJ1-1
AWSVDRAYSAF
>TRBV6-2/TRBV6-3|TRBJ1-2
ASSYFDTGGYT
>TRBV29-1|TRBJ2-7
SVEDPSQGSVTHEQY
>TRBV7-2|TRBJ2-7
ASSQRSERYEQY
>TRBV7-2|TRBJ2-1
ASSLTGRRHNEQF
>TRBV6-5|TRBJ2-1
ASSSARSGSYEQF
>TRBV6-4|TRBJ1-2
ASSPLGGQPSYGYT
>TRBV20-1|TRBJ2-7
SAPSRLAGFNEQY
>TRBV27|TRBJ2-5
ASSSRPLRALQETQY
>TRBV11-2|TRBJ2-2
VSSPLSGVLIGELF
>TRBV12-2|TRBJ2-6
ASRFGPRGSGANVLT
>TRBV6-1|TRBJ2-4
ASSGGGLAKNIQY